This TCR beta chain was observed in a study of cytomegalovirus exposure and HLA in healthy donors. Study-wide results and caveats: In vitro data verified three CMV-associated chains as specific for CMV antigens. Only CMV serostatus was available as immune exposure information. Across donors, sequencing depth was assumed by presence/absence analyses to be roughly uniform. For most TCR beta V segments, an earlier analysis put the productive rate at about 87% or about 30% of the time.

CDR3 length: 16 residues. Trimming left V 0 bases short and J 0 bases short, with 10 bases between. CDR1 and CDR2 from the germline V gene are MNHEY and SVGAGI. 13 Jbeta primers and 60 Vbeta primers were used for the PCR. Assay used: immunoSEQ multiplex PCR; TCRdb lists only in-frame clones, some missing. Of 150,000 to 200,000 clones listed, about 76% are singletons. Concerning this clone itself: Its antigen remains unidentified.

Sequenced material: PBMCs. The chain employs TRBV6-5 and TRBJ2-3; maybe TRBD2 (6 bases). This receptor was identified in a male donor in good health and CMV-seropositive. CDR3 amino acids: CASSYSARGSTDTQYF. In nucleotides, the CDR3 is TGTGCCAGCAGTTACTCAGCGCGGGGTAGCACAGATACGCAGTATTTT.